One and the same sample provided the 14 T cell receptor beta chains below, sequenced in a study of blood T cell repertoires in COVID-19. The assay was immunoSEQ multiplex PCR, and TCRdb's table has in-frame clones only and misses some. The sample contains some 300,000 clones, nearly 90% of which appear only once. Sequencing was carried out using PBMCs or T cells enriched from blood (not recorded which). Source of these receptors: a woman in her forties or fifties who had been exposed to COVID-19.

A remark on this clone: An end of the junction does not agree with germline; a read error may underlie this. V gene TRBV7-9 combines with J gene TRBJ1-2; 11 nucleotides align to TRBD1. The CDR3 totals 14 residues. Germline V CDR1 and CDR2: SEHNR, FQNEAQ (reference sequence). The chain's CDR3 is CASSLRTGGVELHF. The CDR3 nucleotides are TGTGCCAGCAGCCTAAGGACAGGGGGCGTCGAACTCCACTTC.

The chain recombines TRBV2 with TRBJ1-6; 7 nucleotides match TRBD1. The CDR3 is 14 amino acids. Germline loops: CDR1 SNHLY, CDR2 FYNNEI. Trimming cost V 6 bases and J 4 bases; bases outside gene matches: 3. CDR3: CASSQGQYNSPLHF. CDR3 bases: TGTGCCAGCAGCCAGGGACAGTATAATTCACCCCTCCACTTT.

The CDR3 coding sequence is TGTGCCTGGAGTCCACCGGGGTACTTGGACGGGGAGCTGTTTTTT. This gives the protein CAWSPPGYLDGELFF. This chain joins TRBV30 and TRBJ2-2, with a possible D match to TRBD2 (5 bases). V was shortened by 2 bases and J by 7 bases, with 17 bases between the two germline ends. CDR1 GTSNPN and CDR2 SVGIG come from the germline V gene (reference sequence). The length of the CDR3 is 15 residues.

This clone was detected once. The rearrangement links TRBV7-8 to TRBJ1-1; 7 bases are a match to TRBD1. The V gene's germline CDR1 is SGHVS and CDR2 FQNEAQ. V lost 1 base to trimming and J lost 5 bases; unmatched junction nucleotides: 7. The CDR3 spans 15 residues. CDR3: CASSLVSAGGTEAFF. Written as DNA, the CDR3 is TGTGCCAGCAGCTTAGTATCCGCAGGGGGGACTGAAGCTTTCTTT.

This clone was detected once. The V call is TRBV28, the J call TRBJ1-1, with D possibly matching TRBD1 (5 bases). Germline CDR1 MDHEN, CDR2 SYDVKM. V lost 4 bases, J lost 3 bases, and 21 bases lay in between. There are 17 residues in the CDR3. The CDR3 coding sequence is TGTGCCAGCAGTTCCAGCCCCCGGGGGGGTGACTACACTGAAGCTTTCTTT. As protein: CASSSSPRGGDYTEAFF.

J is TRBJ2-3 and V is TRBV6-2 or TRBV6-3; possibly TRBD2 for D (7 bases). CDR3 length: 16 residues. Germline CDR1 and CDR2: MNHEY and SVGEGT. Trimming removed 2 bases from V and 2 bases from J, with 14 bases in between. DNA for the CDR3: TGTGCCAGCAGTTACGGGCGGGGGCCTTTCACAGATACGCAGTATTTT. This translates into CASSYGRGPFTDTQYF.

The chain uses TRBV3-1 (or the pseudogene TRBV3-2) and TRBJ2-1, with 10 bases lining up with TRBD2. The V gene's germline CDR1 is LGHDT and CDR2 YNNKEL (reference sequence). Trimming removed 5 bases from V and 1 base from J; junction bases left unmatched: 2. The CDR3 loop spans 15 amino acids. The CDR3 DNA reads TGTGCCAGCAGCTTTAGCGGGGGGTCCTACAATGAGCAGTTCTTC. It is translated as CASSFSGGSYNEQFF.

The chain carries TRBV2 and TRBJ1-1; D remains unclear. The CDR3 is made up of 13 amino acids. Germline loops: CDR1 SNHLY, CDR2 FYNNEI. V lost 6 bases to trimming and J lost 1 base, with 9 bases between them. The CDR3 sequence: CASRVNRNTEAFF. As DNA, the CDR3 is TGTGCCAGCAGAGTAAACAGGAACACTGAAGCTTTCTTT.

The rearrangement links TRBV9 to TRBJ2-2, with 7 positions matching TRBD1. The ends lost 0 bases at V and 5 bases at J; junction bases unmatched: 4. CDR3 length: 15 amino acids. Germline loops: CDR1 SGDLS, CDR2 YYNGEE. CDR3 sequence: CASSVDNRGTGELFF. The CDR3 DNA sequence: TGTGCCAGCAGCGTAGACAACAGGGGAACCGGGGAGCTGTTTTTT. The full variable domain, in which reference TRBV9 and TRBJ2-2 provide the parts outside the CDR3, is DSGVTQTPKHLITATGQRVTLRCSPRSGDLSVYWYQQSLDQGLQFLIQYYNGEERAKGNILERFSAQQFPDLHSELNLSSLELGDSALYFCASSVDNRGTGELFFGEGSRLTVL.

V and J are TRBV2 and TRBJ1-5; D might be TRBD1 (5 bases). The CDR3 extends over 14 amino acids. Between the trimmed V and J ends, which lost 0 bases and 2 bases, there was a span of 5 bases. CDR1 and CDR2 (germline): SNHLY, FYNNEI. The CDR3 nucleotides read TGTGCCAGCAGTGAAGCCAGGGGCAATCAGCCCCAGCATTTT. It is translated as CASSEARGNQPQHF.

The genes are TRBV25-1 and TRBJ1-1; 7 positions match TRBD1. Trimming took 4 bases from V and 4 from J; bases not matched to a gene: 12. Germline CDR1 is MGHDK and CDR2 is SYGVNS. The CDR3 is made up of 16 amino acids. CDR3 sequence (DNA): TGTGCCAGCAGTGGGCCTCGACAGGGTCGGCTCACTGAAGCTTTCTTT. Translation gives CASSGPRQGRLTEAFF.

The V call is TRBV10-3, the J call TRBJ1-2; tentative D call: TRBD1 (5 bases). This CDR3 is 13 amino acids long. Trimming removed 5 bases at V and 8 bases at J, with 15 bases between. The germline gives CDR1 ENHRY, CDR2 SYGVKD. DNA of the CDR3: TGTGCCATCAGTCGGGACCTAGGGAGGGGCTACACCTTC. It specifies CAISRDLGRGYTF.

This clone was seen a single time. CDR3 loop: CATGVQGELRAQYF. The CDR3 bases are TGTGCCACCGGCGTCCAGGGGGAGTTACGGGCCCAGTACTTC. V is TRBV19 and J is TRBJ2-5; 7 bases are a match to TRBD1. Trimming removed 10 bases from V and 9 bases from J; junction bases left unmatched: 17. The CDR3 loop spans 14 amino acids. From germline, CDR1 is LNHDA and CDR2 SQIVND (reference sequence). Supplemented by reference TRBV19 and TRBJ2-5, the full variable domain reads DGGITQSPKYLFRKEGQNVTLSCEQNLNHDAMYWYRQDPGQGLRLIYYSQIVNDFQKGDIAEGYSVSREKKESFPLTVTSAQKNPTAFYLCATGVQGELRAQYFGPGTRLLVL.

The V gene is TRBV27, the J gene TRBJ1-6; TRBD1 matches at 11 bases. Germline CDR1 and CDR2: MNHEY and SMNVEV (reference sequence). After removal of 2 bases from V and 8 bases from J, the junction contained 8 bases not matched to a gene. The CDR3 is 17 amino acids. Written as DNA, the CDR3 is TGTGCCAGCAGTTTACGACGGACAGGGGGCGCGGATTCACCCCTCCACTTT. This sequence encodes CASSLRRTGGADSPLHF.